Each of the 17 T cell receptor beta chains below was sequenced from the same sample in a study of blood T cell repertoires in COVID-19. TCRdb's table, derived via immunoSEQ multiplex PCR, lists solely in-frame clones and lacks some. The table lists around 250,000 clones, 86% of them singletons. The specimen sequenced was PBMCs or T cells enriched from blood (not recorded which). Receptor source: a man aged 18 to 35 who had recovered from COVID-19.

This CDR3 reads CAWSGSGSSYNEQFF. In DNA, the CDR3 is TGTGCCTGGAGTGGTAGCGGGAGCTCCTACAATGAGCAGTTCTTC. The chain couples TRBV30 to TRBJ2-1, with 9 bases aligning to TRBD2. The CDR3 loop spans 15 amino acids. In germline, CDR1 is GTSNPN, CDR2 SVGIG (reference sequence). J was trimmed by 0 bases and V by 1 base; bases with no gene match: 1.

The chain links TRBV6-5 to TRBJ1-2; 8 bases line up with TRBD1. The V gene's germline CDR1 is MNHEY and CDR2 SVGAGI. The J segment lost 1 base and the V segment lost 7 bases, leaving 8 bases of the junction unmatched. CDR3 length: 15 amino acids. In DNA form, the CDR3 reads TGTGCCAGCAACCGGGACAGGAGGTTTAACTATGGCTACACCTTC. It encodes CASNRDRRFNYGYTF.

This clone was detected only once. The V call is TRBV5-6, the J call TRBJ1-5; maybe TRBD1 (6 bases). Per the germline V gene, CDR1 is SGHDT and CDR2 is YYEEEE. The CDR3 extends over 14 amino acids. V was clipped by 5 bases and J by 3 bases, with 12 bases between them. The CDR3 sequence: CASSFTGFNQPQHF. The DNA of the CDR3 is TGTGCCAGCAGTTTTACAGGGTTCAATCAGCCCCAGCATTTT.

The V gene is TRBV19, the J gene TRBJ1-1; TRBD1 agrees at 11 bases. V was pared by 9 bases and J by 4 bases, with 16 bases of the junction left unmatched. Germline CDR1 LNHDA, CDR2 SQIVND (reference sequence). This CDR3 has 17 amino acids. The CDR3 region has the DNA TGTGCCAGCCGGGACAGGGGGTTCCGACCCCCTGTCACTGAAGCTTTCTTT. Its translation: CASRDRGFRPPVTEAFF.

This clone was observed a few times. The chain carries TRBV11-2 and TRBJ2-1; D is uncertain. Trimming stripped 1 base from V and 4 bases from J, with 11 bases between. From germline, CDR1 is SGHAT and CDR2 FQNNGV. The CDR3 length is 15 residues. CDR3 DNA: TGTGCCAGCAGCTTAGGAATTATACAATACAATGAGCAGTTCTTC. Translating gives CASSLGIIQYNEQFF.

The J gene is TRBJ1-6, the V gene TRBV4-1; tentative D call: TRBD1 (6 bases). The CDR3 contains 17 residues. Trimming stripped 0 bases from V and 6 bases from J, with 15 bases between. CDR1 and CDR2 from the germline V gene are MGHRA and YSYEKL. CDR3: CASSQDSSGAANSPLHF. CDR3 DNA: TGCGCCAGCAGCCAAGATTCGTCAGGGGCGGCTAATTCACCCCTCCACTTT.

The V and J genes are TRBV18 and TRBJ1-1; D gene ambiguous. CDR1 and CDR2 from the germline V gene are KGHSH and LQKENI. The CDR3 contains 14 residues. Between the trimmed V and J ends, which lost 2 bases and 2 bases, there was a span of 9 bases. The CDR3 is CASSPGGSNTEAFF. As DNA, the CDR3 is TGTGCCAGCTCACCAGGAGGGTCTAACACTGAAGCTTTCTTT.

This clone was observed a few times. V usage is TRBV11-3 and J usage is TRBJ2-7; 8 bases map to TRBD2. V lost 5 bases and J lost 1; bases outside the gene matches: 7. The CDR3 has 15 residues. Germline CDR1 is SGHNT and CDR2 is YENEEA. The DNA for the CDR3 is TGTGCCAGCAGCAGCAAAAGCGGGAGTTCCTACGAGCAGTACTTC. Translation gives CASSSKSGSSYEQYF.

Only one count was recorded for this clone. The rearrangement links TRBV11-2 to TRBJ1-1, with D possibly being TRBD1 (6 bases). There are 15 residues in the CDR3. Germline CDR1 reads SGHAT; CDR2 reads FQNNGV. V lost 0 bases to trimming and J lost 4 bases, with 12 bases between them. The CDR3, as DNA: TGTGCCAGCAGCTTAGATTGGGGAGGGGGCACTGAAGCTTTCTTT. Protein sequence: CASSLDWGGGTEAFF.

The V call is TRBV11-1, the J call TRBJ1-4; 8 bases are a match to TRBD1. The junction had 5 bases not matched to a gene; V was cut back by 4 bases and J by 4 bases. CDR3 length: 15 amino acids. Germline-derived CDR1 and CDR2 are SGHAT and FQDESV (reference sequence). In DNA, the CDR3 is TGTGCCAGCAGCTCCCGGACAGGGAATAATGAAAAACTGTTTTTT. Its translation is CASSSRTGNNEKLFF.

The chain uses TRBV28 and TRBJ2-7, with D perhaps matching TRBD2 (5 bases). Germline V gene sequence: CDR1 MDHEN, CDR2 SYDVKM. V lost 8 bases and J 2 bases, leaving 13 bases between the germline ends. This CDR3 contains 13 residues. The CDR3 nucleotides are TGTGCCAGCCAAAGGACGGAGGCCTACGAGCAGTACTTC. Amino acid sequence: CASQRTEAYEQYF.

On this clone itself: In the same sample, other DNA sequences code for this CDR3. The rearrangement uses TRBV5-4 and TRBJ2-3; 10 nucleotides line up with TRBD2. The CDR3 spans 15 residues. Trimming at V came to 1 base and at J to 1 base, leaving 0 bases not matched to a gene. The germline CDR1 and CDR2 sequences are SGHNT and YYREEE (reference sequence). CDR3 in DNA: TGTGCCAGCAGCTTGACTAGCGGGGGCACAGATACGCAGTATTTT. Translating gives CASSLTSGGTDTQYF.

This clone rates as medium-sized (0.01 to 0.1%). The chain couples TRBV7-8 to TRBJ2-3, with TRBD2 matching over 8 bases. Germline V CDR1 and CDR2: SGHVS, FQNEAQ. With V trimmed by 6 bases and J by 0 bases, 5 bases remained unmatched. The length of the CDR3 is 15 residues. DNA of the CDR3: TGTGCCAGCAGGCCAGCTAGCGGGAGCACAGATACGCAGTATTTT. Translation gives CASRPASGSTDTQYF.

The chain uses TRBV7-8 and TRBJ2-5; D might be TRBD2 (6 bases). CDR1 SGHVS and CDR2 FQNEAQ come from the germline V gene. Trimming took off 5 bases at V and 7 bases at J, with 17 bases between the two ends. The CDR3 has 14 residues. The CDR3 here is CASSPGVALGTQYF. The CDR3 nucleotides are TGTGCCAGCAGCCCGGGGGTAGCACTGGGGACCCAGTACTTC.

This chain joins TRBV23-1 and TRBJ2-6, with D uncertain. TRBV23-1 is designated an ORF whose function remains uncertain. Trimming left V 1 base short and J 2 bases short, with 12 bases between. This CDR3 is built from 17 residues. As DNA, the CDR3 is TGCGCCAGCAGTCAATGGGCCGAATACACTGGGGCCAACGTCCTGACTTTC. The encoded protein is CASSQWAEYTGANVLTF.

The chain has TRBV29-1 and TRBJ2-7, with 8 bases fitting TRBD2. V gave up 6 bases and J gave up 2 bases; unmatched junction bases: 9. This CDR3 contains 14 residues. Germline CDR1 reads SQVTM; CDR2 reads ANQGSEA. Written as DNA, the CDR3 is TGCAGCGTAACCATAGCGGGGTACCCCTACGAGCAGTACTTC. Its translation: CSVTIAGYPYEQYF.

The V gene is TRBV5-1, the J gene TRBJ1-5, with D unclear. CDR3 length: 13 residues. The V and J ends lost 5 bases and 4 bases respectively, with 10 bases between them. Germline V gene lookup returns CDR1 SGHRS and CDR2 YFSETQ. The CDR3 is CASSHDGNQPQHF. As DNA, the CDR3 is TGCGCCAGCAGTCATGACGGGAATCAGCCCCAGCATTTT.